A selection of T cell receptor beta chains follows, all from one sample in a study of breast tumors, draining lymph nodes, adjacent tissues. Each CDR3 protein gets one entry after TCRdb re-called the multiplex PCR reads with MiXCR. The sample carries fewer than 200,000 distinct CDR3 sequences, 33% recorded once. Input material: axillary lymph node tissue. The receptors were gathered from a female donor with breast cancer. Some clones in this sample may be carry-over from other donors' samples. The CDR3 runs from the conserved cysteine through the conserved F or W. D genes are given only for firm matches. Not every row has a clone size; where given, it reads once, few, many or a size class.

d_call j_call clone_size v_call cdr3_length cdr3_aa cdr3_nt
TRBD2 TRBJ2-2 many TRBV7-2 14 CASSWGGGGGELFF TGTGCCAGCAGCTGGGGGGGTGGAGGCGGGGAGCTGTTTTTT
. TRBJ1-6 once TRBV5-1 13 CASSVARGSPLHF TGCGCCAGCAGCGTTGCCAGGGGATCACCCCTCCACTTT
TRBD2 TRBJ2-7 . TRBV7-8 18 CASSYSIRRREGLREQYF TGTGCCAGCAGTTACTCGATACGACGGCGGGAGGGCTTGAGGGAGCAGTACTTC
. TRBJ2-1 many TRBV29-1 14 CSVEPGGFGNEQFF TGCAGCGTTGAACCAGGGGGGTTCGGCAATGAGCAGTTCTTC
. TRBJ2-5 . TRBV5-6 14 CASSLAQGQETQYF TGTGCCAGCAGCTTGGCACAGGGCCAGGAGACCCAGTACTTC
TRBD1 TRBJ1-1 . TRBV6-2/TRBV6-3 14 CASLGQGQHTEAFF TGTGCCAGCCTTGGACAGGGCCAGCACACTGAAGCTTTCTTT
TRBD1 TRBJ1-2 many TRBV19 17 CASSIDRVQRANYGYTF TGTGCCAGTAGTATCGACAGGGTCCAAAGGGCTAACTATGGCTACACCTTC
. TRBJ1-3 many TRBV19 13 CASGDFSGNTIYF TGTGCCAGTGGGGATTTCTCTGGAAACACCATATATTTT
TRBD2 TRBJ2-7 many TRBV28 15 CASSPQAGGPREQYF TGTGCCAGCAGTCCGCAAGCGGGGGGGCCGCGGGAGCAGTACTTC
TRBD2 TRBJ2-7 . TRBV28 16 CASSSLTGLAGHEQYF TGTGCCAGCAGTTCCCTCACGGGACTAGCGGGCCACGAGCAGTACTTC
. TRBJ2-5 . TRBV12-3/TRBV12-4 18 CASTRTGRERHRRETQYF TGTGCCAGCACCAGAACAGGGCGGGAGCGGCACCGAAGAGAGACCCAGTACTTC
TRBD1 TRBJ2-7 . TRBV5-8 15 CASSPGTDEGYEQYF TGTGCCAGCAGCCCCGGGACAGACGAAGGTTACGAGCAGTACTTC
. TRBJ1-5 many TRBV15 15 CATSRSRTYNQPQHF TGTGCCACCAGCAGATCCAGGACATACAATCAGCCCCAGCATTTT
. TRBJ2-2 . TRBV6-1 13 CASIFLGAGELFF TGTGCCAGCATCTTTCTAGGAGCCGGGGAGCTGTTTTTT
TRBD1 TRBJ1-1 once TRBV5-1 15 CASSGGQGAVAEAFF TGCGCCAGCAGCGGGGGACAGGGGGCGGTCGCTGAAGCTTTCTTT
. TRBJ2-1 few TRBV28 18 CASSLRDWVGGRYNEQFF TGTGCCAGCAGTTTAAGGGACTGGGTGGGGGGTAGGTACAATGAGCAGTTCTTC
. TRBJ2-2 . TRBV5-8 13 CARSLDLTGELSF TGTGCCCGCAGCTTGGACCTCACCGGGGAGCTGTCTTTT
. TRBJ1-1 few TRBV9 16 CASSASGGTANTEAFF TGTGCCAGCAGCGCGTCGGGCGGAACGGCGAACACTGAAGCTTTCTTT
. TRBJ2-7 many TRBV29-1 13 CSVEGITTYEQYF TGCAGCGTAGAGGGGATTACGACCTACGAGCAGTACTTC
. TRBJ2-3 . TRBV20-1 12 CSARDSTDTPYF TGCAGTGCTAGGGACAGCACAGATACGCCTTATTTT
TRBD2 TRBJ2-1 . TRBV3-1 16 CASSLTVGGREDEQFF TGTGCCAGCAGCCTGACCGTCGGGGGGAGGGAAGATGAGCAGTTCTTC
. TRBJ2-7 . TRBV7-8 12 CANSLAGYEQYF TGCGCCAACAGTCTTGCAGGTTACGAGCAGTACTTC
. TRBJ2-5 many TRBV5-5 11 CASSNEQTQYF TGTGCCAGCAGCAACGAGCAGACCCAGTACTTC
TRBD2 TRBJ2-7 . TRBV28 15 CASSDGSPGGYEQYF TGTGCCAGCAGTGATGGGTCCCCGGGGGGCTACGAGCAGTACTTC
. TRBJ2-6 . TRBV12-3/TRBV12-4 15 CASSFEAAGANVLTF TGTGCCAGCAGTTTTGAGGCGGCAGGGGCCAACGTCCTGACTTTC
. TRBJ2-7 many TRBV14 15 CASSQYGGPFYEQYF TGTGCCAGCAGCCAATATGGGGGCCCCTTCTACGAGCAGTACTTC
. TRBJ2-3 many TRBV12-3/TRBV12-4 14 CASREGGSPDTQYF TGTGCCAGCAGAGAAGGGGGGAGCCCAGATACGCAGTATTTT
TRBD1 TRBJ2-3 . TRBV20-1 11 CSATGQGAQYF TGCAGTGCTACGGGACAGGGGGCGCAGTATTTT
. TRBJ2-1 many TRBV7-3 13 CASSLTGVNEQFF TGTGCCAGCAGCTTAACTGGAGTAAATGAGCAGTTCTTC
. TRBJ2-4 many TRBV25-1 14 CASSPQEAKNIQYF TGTGCCAGCAGTCCCCAAGAAGCCAAAAACATTCAGTACTTC
TRBD1 TRBJ1-1 . TRBV6-6 13 CASSYQQGSEAFF TGTGCCAGCAGTTACCAACAGGGGTCTGAAGCTTTCTTT
. TRBJ2-1 . TRBV18 17 CASSTTGSGTSKSEQFF TGTGCCAGCTCAACGACAGGGTCCGGGACTAGTAAGAGTGAGCAGTTCTTC
TRBD2 TRBJ2-7 . TRBV9 14 CVSSVTTTGGEQYF TGTGTCAGCAGCGTTACTACCACGGGGGGCGAGCAGTACTTC
TRBD1 TRBJ2-7 . TRBV29-1 14 CSVERDRGTYEQYF TGCAGCGTTGAAAGGGACAGAGGGACATACGAGCAGTACTTC
. TRBJ1-2 . TRBV5-1 12 CASSLGVDGYTF TGCGCCAGCAGCTTGGGAGTGGACGGCTACACCTTC
. TRBJ2-1 many TRBV3-1 14 CASSQITGGVEQFF TGTGCCAGCAGCCAAATTACAGGAGGCGTGGAGCAGTTCTTC
. TRBJ1-2 many TRBV6-2/TRBV6-3 14 CASSYSIEGYGYTF TGTGCCAGCAGTTACTCGATCGAAGGGTACGGCTACACCTTC
TRBD1 TRBJ2-3 many TRBV7-6 13 CASSTDRGGSQYF TGTGCCAGCAGCACGGACAGGGGCGGATCGCAGTATTTT
TRBD2 TRBJ2-7 many TRBV10-3 13 CAISEHTGEGLYF TGTGCCATCAGTGAACATACGGGGGAGGGCCTTTACTTC
. TRBJ1-2 many TRBV9 14 CASSSSGMYYGYTF TGTGCCAGCAGTAGTAGCGGGATGTACTATGGCTACACCTTC